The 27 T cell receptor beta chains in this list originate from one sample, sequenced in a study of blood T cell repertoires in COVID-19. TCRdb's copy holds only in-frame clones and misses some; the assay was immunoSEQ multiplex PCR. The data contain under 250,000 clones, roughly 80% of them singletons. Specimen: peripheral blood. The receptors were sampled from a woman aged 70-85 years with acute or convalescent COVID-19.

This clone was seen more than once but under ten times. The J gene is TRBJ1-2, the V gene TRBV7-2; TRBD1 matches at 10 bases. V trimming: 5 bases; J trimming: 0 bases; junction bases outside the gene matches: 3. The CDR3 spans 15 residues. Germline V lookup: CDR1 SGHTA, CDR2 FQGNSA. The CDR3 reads CASSTGTGANYGYTF. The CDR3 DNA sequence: TGTGCCAGCAGCACCGGGACAGGGGCTAACTATGGCTACACCTTC.

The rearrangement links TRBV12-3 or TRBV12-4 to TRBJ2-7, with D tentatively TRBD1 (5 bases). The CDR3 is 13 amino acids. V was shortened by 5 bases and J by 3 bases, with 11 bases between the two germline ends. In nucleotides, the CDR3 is TGTGCCAGCAGTCCGGACACGTACTACGAGCAGTACTTC. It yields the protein CASSPDTYYEQYF.

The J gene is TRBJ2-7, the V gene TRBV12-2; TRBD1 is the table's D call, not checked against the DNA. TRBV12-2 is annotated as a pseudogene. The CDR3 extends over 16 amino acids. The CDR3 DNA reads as TGTGCAAGTCGCTTCCGGACAGGCGCCTCCTCCTACGAGCAGTACTTC. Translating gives CASRFRTGASSYEQYF.

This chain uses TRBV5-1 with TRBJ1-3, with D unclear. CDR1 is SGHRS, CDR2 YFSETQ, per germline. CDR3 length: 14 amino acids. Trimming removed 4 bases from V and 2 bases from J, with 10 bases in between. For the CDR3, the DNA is TGCGCCAGCAGCGCGGGAGGCACTGGAAACACCATATATTTT. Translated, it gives CASSAGGTGNTIYF.

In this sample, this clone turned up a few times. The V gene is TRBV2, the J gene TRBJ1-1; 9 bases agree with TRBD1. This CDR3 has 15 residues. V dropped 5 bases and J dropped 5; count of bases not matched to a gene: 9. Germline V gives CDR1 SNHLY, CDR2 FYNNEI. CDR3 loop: CASSPTGGARTEAFF. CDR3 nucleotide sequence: TGTGCCAGCAGTCCTACAGGGGGCGCAAGAACTGAAGCTTTCTTT.

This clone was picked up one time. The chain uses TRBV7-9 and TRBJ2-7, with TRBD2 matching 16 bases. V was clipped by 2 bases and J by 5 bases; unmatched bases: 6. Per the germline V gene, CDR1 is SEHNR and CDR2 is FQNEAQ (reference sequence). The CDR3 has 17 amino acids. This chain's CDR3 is CASSLSGTSGGADEQYF. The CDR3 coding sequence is TGTGCCAGCAGCTTATCTGGGACTAGCGGGGGGGCTGACGAGCAGTACTTC.

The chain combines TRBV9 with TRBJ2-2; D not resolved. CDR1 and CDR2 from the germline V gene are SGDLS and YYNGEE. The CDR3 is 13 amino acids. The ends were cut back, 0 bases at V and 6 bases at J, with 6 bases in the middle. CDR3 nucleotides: TGTGCCAGCAGCGTAGAACCGGCCGGGGAGCTGTTTTTT. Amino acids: CASSVEPAGELFF.

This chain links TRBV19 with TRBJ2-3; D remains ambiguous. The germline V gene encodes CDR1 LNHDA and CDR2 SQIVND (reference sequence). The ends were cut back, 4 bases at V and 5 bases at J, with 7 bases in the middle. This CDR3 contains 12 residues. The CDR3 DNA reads TGTGCCAGTAGTACAGGCATAGATACGCAGTATTTT. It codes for CASSTGIDTQYF.

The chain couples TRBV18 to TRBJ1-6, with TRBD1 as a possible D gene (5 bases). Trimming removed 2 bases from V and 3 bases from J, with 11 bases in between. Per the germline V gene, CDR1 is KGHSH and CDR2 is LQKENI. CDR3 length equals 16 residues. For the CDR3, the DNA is TGTGCCAGCTCACCAGGGGCAGAGAACTATAATTCACCCCTCCACTTT. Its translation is CASSPGAENYNSPLHF. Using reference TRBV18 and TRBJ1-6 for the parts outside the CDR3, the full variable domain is NAGVMQNPRHLVRRRGQEARLRCSPMKGHSHVYWYRQLPEEGLKFMVYLQKENIIDESGMPKERFSAEFPKEGPSILRIQQVVRGDSAAYFCASSPGAENYNSPLHFGNGTRLTVT.

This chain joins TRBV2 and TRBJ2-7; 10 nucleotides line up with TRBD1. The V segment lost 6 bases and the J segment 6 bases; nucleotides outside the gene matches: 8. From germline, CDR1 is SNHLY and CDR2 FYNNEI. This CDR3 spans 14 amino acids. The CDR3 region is CASSLDRGWSEQYF. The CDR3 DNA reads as TGTGCCAGCAGCTTGGACAGGGGGTGGTCCGAGCAGTACTTC.

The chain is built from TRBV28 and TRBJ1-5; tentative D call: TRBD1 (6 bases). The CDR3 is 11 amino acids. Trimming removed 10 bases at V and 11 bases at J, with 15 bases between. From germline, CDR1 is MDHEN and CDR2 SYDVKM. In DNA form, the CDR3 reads TGTGCCACCGAAGGGGCAGGGGCCCAGCATTTT. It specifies CATEGAGAQHF.

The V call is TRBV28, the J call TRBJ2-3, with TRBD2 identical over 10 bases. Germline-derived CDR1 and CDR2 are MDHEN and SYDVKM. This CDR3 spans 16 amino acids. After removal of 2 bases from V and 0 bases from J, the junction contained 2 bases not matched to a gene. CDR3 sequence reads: CASSLGLAASTDTQYF. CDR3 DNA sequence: TGTGCCAGCAGTTTAGGACTAGCGGCTAGCACAGATACGCAGTATTTT.

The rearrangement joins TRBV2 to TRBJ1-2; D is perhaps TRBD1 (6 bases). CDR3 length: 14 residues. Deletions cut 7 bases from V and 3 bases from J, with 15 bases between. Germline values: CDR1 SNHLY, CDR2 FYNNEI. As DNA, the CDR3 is TGTGCCAGCATAACAGGGACGGCGGACTATGGCTACACCTTC. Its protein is CASITGTADYGYTF.

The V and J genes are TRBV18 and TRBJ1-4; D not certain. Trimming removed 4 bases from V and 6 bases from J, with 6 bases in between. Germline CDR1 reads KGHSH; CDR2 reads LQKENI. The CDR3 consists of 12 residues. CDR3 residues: CASSRSYEKLFF. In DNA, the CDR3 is TGTGCCAGCTCACGGAGTTATGAAAAACTGTTTTTT.

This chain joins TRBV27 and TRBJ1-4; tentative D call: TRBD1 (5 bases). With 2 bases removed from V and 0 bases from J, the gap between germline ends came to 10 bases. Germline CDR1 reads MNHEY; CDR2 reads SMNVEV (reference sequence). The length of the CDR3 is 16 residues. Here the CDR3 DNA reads TGTGCCAGCAGTTTAGGCAGGGCTGCAACTAATGAAAAACTGTTTTTT. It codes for CASSLGRAATNEKLFF.

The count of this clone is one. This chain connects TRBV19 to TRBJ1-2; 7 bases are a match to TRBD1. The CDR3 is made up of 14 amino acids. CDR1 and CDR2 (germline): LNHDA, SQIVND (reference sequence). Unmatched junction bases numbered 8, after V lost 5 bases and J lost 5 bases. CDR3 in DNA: TGTGCCAGTAGTGCAACCGGGACAGCATATGGCTACACCTTC. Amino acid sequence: CASSATGTAYGYTF. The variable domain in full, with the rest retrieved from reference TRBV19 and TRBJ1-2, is DGGITQSPKYLFRKEGQNVTLSCEQNLNHDAMYWYRQDPGQGLRLIYYSQIVNDFQKGDIAEGYSVSREKKESFPLTVTSAQKNPTAFYLCASSATGTAYGYTFGSGTRLTVV.

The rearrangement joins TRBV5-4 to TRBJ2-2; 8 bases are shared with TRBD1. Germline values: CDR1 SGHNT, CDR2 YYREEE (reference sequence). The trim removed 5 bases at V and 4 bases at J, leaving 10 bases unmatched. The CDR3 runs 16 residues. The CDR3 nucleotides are TGTGCCAGCAGACTTGGACAGGGTGGGGTCACCGGGGAGCTGTTTTTT. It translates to CASRLGQGGVTGELFF.

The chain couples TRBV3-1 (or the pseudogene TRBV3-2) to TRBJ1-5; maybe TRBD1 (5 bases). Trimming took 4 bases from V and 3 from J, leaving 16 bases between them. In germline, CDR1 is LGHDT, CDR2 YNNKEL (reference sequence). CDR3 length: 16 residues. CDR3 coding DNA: TGTGCCAGCAGCCCCGGCCCTCGACAGTCCAATCAGCCCCAGCATTTT. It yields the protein CASSPGPRQSNQPQHF.

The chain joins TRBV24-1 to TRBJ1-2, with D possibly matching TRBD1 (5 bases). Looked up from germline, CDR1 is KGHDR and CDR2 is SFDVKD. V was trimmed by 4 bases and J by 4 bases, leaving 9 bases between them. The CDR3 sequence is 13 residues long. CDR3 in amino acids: CATSETDSYGYTF. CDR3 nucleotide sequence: TGTGCCACCAGTGAGACAGACAGCTATGGCTACACCTTC.

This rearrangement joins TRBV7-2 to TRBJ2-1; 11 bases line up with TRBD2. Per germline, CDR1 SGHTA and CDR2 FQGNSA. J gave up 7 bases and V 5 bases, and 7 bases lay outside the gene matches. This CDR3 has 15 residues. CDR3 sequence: CASSRSGGAGNEQFF. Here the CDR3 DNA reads TGTGCCAGCAGCCGTAGCGGGGGGGCCGGTAATGAGCAGTTCTTC.

CDR3 residues: CASSLTSTPNTEAFF. As DNA, the CDR3 is TGTGCCAGCAGCTTAACTTCCACGCCGAACACTGAAGCTTTCTTT. The chain joins TRBV7-2 to TRBJ1-1; D remains ambiguous. V dropped 2 bases and J dropped 1 base, with 11 bases sitting between them. There are 15 residues in the CDR3. Germline V gene sequence: CDR1 SGHTA, CDR2 FQGNSA.

CDR3 in DNA: TGTGCCAGCAGTTACTCGCGCAGGGGAAGCAATCAGCCCCAGCATTTT. It yields the protein CASSYSRRGSNQPQHF. The chain combines TRBV6-5 with TRBJ1-5, with D tentatively TRBD1 (6 bases). This CDR3 spans 16 amino acids. Trimming removed 0 bases from V and 1 base from J, with 10 bases in between. Germline V CDR1 and CDR2: MNHEY, SVGAGI.

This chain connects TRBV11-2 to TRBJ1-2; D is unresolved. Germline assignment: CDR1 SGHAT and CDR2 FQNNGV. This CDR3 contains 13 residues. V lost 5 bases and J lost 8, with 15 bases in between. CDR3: CASSVGMTGGYTF. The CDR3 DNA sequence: TGTGCCAGCAGCGTCGGGATGACGGGGGGCTACACCTTC.

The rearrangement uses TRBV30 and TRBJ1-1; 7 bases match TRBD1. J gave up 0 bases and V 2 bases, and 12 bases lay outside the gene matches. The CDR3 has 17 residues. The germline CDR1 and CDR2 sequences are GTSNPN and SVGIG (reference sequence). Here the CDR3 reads CAWSKPGTATMNTEAFF. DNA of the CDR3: TGTGCCTGGAGTAAACCCGGGACAGCCACTATGAACACTGAAGCTTTCTTT.

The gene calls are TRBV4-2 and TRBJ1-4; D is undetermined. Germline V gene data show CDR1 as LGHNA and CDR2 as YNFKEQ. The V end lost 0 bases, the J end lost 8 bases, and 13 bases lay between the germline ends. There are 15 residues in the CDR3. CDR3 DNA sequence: TGTGCCAGCAGCCAAGATCTTAGAGTACAGGAAAAACTGTTTTTT. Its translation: CASSQDLRVQEKLFF.

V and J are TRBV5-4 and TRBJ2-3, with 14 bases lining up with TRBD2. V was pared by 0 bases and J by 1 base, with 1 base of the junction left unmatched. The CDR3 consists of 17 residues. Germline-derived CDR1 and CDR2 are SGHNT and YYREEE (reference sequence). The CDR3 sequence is CASSLEGLAGGTDTQYF. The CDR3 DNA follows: TGTGCCAGCAGCTTGGAGGGACTAGCGGGGGGCACAGATACGCAGTATTTT.

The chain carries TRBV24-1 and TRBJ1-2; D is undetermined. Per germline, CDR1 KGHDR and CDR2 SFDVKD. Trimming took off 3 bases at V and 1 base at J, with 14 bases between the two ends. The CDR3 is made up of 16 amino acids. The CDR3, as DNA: TGTGCCACCAGTGATCGTCACAGAACAGATAACTATGGCTACACCTTC. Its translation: CATSDRHRTDNYGYTF.